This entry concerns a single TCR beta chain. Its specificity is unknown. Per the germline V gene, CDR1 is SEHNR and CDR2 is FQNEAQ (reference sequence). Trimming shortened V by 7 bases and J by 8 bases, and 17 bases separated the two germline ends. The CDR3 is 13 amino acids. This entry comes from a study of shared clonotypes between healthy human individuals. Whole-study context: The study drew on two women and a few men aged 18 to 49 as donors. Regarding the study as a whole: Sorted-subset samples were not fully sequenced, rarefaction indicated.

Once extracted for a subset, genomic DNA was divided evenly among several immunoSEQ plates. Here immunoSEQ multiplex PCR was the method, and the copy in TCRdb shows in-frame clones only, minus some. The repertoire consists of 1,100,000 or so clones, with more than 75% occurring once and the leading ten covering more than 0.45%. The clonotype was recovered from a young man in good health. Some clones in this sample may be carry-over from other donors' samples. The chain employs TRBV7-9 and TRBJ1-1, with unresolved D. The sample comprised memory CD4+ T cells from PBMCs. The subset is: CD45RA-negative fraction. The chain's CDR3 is CASTGRQRSEAFF. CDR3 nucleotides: TGTGCCAGCACCGGGCGACAACGTTCCGAAGCTTTCTTT.